Listed below are T cell receptor beta chains from one sample, sequenced in a study of yellow fever vaccine responses in identical twins. TCRdb reprocessed the RT-PCR reads with MiXCR, giving one entry per CDR3 protein. The table has 2,000 to 2,500 distinct CDR3 sequences, 8.7% seen once. The material sequenced was T cells from blood (PBMCs), unsorted or a sorted subset (not recorded which), taken around 25 months after vaccination. These receptors all stem from a woman under 30 who received the yellow fever vaccine. Each CDR3 is given with its conserved first and last residue. The order of the fields is V gene, J gene, clone size, D gene, CDR3 DNA, CDR3 protein. The D gene is left open where the match is weak. Clone size is stated in some rows and not others, as once, few, many or a class when expanded.

V: TRBV10-3; J: TRBJ2-1; size: .; D: .; DNA: TGTGCCATCAGCAACGGGTATGAGCAGTTCTTC; CDR3: CAISNGYEQFF
V: TRBV10-3; J: TRBJ2-7; size: .; D: TRBD1; DNA: TGTGCCACCCTCACTCCCGACAGGGGAGCCCTCTACGAGCAGTACTTC; CDR3: CATLTPDRGALYEQYF
V: TRBV7-8; J: TRBJ2-1; size: few; D: .; DNA: TGTGCCAGCAGCTTCAGGAAATGGAATGAGCAGTTCTTC; CDR3: CASSFRKWNEQFF
V: TRBV4-1; J: TRBJ2-1; size: .; D: TRBD2; DNA: TGCGCCAGCACCTTAGCGGGGGGGCTATTGGATGAGCAGTTCTTC; CDR3: CASTLAGGLLDEQFF
V: TRBV6-2/TRBV6-3; J: TRBJ1-5; size: .; D: TRBD1; DNA: TGTGCCAGCAGTTACTCGGACAGGGCACAGCCCCAGCATTTT; CDR3: CASSYSDRAQPQHF
V: TRBV10-3; J: TRBJ2-5; size: few; D: .; DNA: TGTGCCATCAGCAAACCGACAAATCAAGAGACCCAGTACTTC; CDR3: CAISKPTNQETQYF
V: TRBV4-1; J: TRBJ1-1; size: medium-sized; D: .; DNA: TGCGCCAGCAGCCAAGGACAGATGAACACTGAAGCTTTCTTT; CDR3: CASSQGQMNTEAFF
V: TRBV6-5; J: TRBJ2-1; size: medium-sized; D: .; DNA: TGTGCCAGCAGTTACTTAGGAGCAAATGAGCAGTTCTTC; CDR3: CASSYLGANEQFF
V: TRBV6-4; J: TRBJ1-1; size: few; D: .; DNA: TGTGCCAGCAGTGACGGCAGGGGCACTGAAGCTTTCTTT; CDR3: CASSDGRGTEAFF
V: TRBV6-1; J: TRBJ1-5; size: large; D: TRBD1; DNA: TGTGCCAGCAGCCCTAGACAGGGGGCTGGCCAGCCCCAGCATTTT; CDR3: CASSPRQGAGQPQHF
V: TRBV24-1; J: TRBJ2-7; size: .; D: TRBD1; DNA: TGTGCCACCAGTGAAACCGGGACAGGGGACTACGAGCAGTACTTC; CDR3: CATSETGTGDYEQYF
V: TRBV15; J: TRBJ2-3; size: few; D: .; DNA: TGTGCCACCAGCATCATGAGGGGAGATACGCAGTATTTT; CDR3: CATSIMRGDTQYF
V: TRBV20-1; J: TRBJ2-1; size: few; D: .; DNA: TGCAGTGCTAGAGCGGGGAGCTCCTACAATGAGCAGTTCTTC; CDR3: CSARAGSSYNEQFF
V: TRBV4-1; J: TRBJ2-1; size: medium-sized; D: .; DNA: TGCGCCAGCAGCCAAGATCCCAGCTCGATAATGCAGTTCTTC; CDR3: CASSQDPSSIMQFF
V: TRBV11-2; J: TRBJ2-7; size: few; D: .; DNA: TGTGCCAGCAGATCCTCGGGGACTTACGAGCAGTACTTC; CDR3: CASRSSGTYEQYF
V: TRBV30; J: TRBJ2-1; size: few; D: .; DNA: TGTGCCTGGAGGAGGGACTGGAGGAGCTCCTACAATGAGCAGTTCTTC; CDR3: CAWRRDWRSSYNEQFF
V: TRBV5-1; J: TRBJ2-5; size: medium-sized; D: TRBD2; DNA: TGCGCCAGCACGACTAGCGGGAGATCCCAAGAGACCCAGTACTTC; CDR3: CASTTSGRSQETQYF
V: TRBV4-1; J: TRBJ2-1; size: few; D: TRBD2; DNA: TGCGCCAGCAGCCAATTAAAGGGAGCGGGAGCCGATGAGCAGTTCTTC; CDR3: CASSQLKGAGADEQFF
V: TRBV15; J: TRBJ2-3; size: .; D: TRBD1; DNA: TGTGCCACCAGCAGGAGACAGGGGGCGAGCACAGATACGCAGTATTTT; CDR3: CATSRRQGASTDTQYF
V: TRBV4-3; J: TRBJ2-2; size: few; D: .; DNA: TGCGCCAGCAGCCAAGTCCTCCAGACCCAGGGGGAGCTGTTTTTT; CDR3: CASSQVLQTQGELFF
V: TRBV4-3; J: TRBJ2-7; size: medium-sized; D: .; DNA: TGCGCCAGCAGCCAAGATGGGACTGACTCCTACGAGCAGTACTTC; CDR3: CASSQDGTDSYEQYF
V: TRBV15; J: TRBJ2-7; size: few; D: .; DNA: TGTGCCACCAGCAGAGGAGGGAGTACGTACGAGCAGTACTTC; CDR3: CATSRGGSTYEQYF
V: TRBV4-1; J: TRBJ2-7; size: large; D: .; DNA: TGCGCCAGCAGCCCTACCGCGGGACATAGCTCCTACGAGCAGTACTTC; CDR3: CASSPTAGHSSYEQYF
V: TRBV7-9; J: TRBJ2-1; size: medium-sized; D: TRBD2; DNA: TGTGCCAGCAGCCAAGGACTAGGCGGCTACAATGAGCAGTTCTTC; CDR3: CASSQGLGGYNEQFF
V: TRBV24-1; J: TRBJ1-3; size: .; D: .; DNA: TGTGCCACCAGTGATCCCGGAAACACCATATATTTT; CDR3: CATSDPGNTIYF
V: TRBV20-1; J: TRBJ2-7; size: few; D: .; DNA: TGCAGTGCTAGGCCGGGCCAGGGTCCCTACGAGCAGTACTTC; CDR3: CSARPGQGPYEQYF
V: TRBV24-1; J: TRBJ2-5; size: .; D: .; DNA: TGTGCCACCAGTGACACGGGTCCAGCGAAGGAGACCCAGTACTTC; CDR3: CATSDTGPAKETQYF
V: TRBV10-3; J: TRBJ2-7; size: medium-sized; D: .; DNA: TGTGCCATCAGTGAGTCGAAGGGGGACGAGCAGTACTTC; CDR3: CAISESKGDEQYF
V: TRBV15; J: TRBJ1-1; size: few; D: .; DNA: TGTGCCACCAGCAGGGTTGACATCATGAACACTGAAGCTTTCTTT; CDR3: CATSRVDIMNTEAFF
V: TRBV10-3; J: TRBJ2-7; size: .; D: TRBD2; DNA: TGTGCCATCAGTCCCCTTCTAGCGGGAGGTCTCTACGAGCAGTACTTC; CDR3: CAISPLLAGGLYEQYF
V: TRBV10-3; J: TRBJ1-1; size: few; D: .; DNA: TGTGCCATCCGGACTCGTCTCCAGAACACTGAAGCTTTCTTT; CDR3: CAIRTRLQNTEAFF
V: TRBV4-3; J: TRBJ2-7; size: few; D: .; DNA: TGCGCCAGCAGCCAAGCCTCAAACTCCTACGAGCAGTACTTC; CDR3: CASSQASNSYEQYF
V: TRBV29-1; J: TRBJ2-1; size: medium-sized; D: TRBD1; DNA: TGCAGCGTGCTTGTAACCGGGACAGGGACCATTTACAATGAGCAGTTCTTC; CDR3: CSVLVTGTGTIYNEQFF
V: TRBV6-4; J: TRBJ2-2; size: few; D: TRBD1; DNA: TGTGCCAGCAGTGCCGGGACAGACACCGGGGAGCTGTTTTTT; CDR3: CASSAGTDTGELFF
V: TRBV4-2; J: TRBJ2-7; size: few; D: .; DNA: TGTGCCAGCAGCCAAGACCCGCTTACAGGTCTCTCCTACGAGCAGTACTTC; CDR3: CASSQDPLTGLSYEQYF
V: TRBV10-1; J: TRBJ2-6; size: .; D: .; DNA: TGCGCCAGTGGGGAACACAACTCTGGGGCCAACGTCCTGACTTTC; CDR3: CASGEHNSGANVLTF
V: TRBV10-3; J: TRBJ1-5; size: medium-sized; D: .; DNA: TGTGCCACCCGGGGCGGCCAGGAACAGCCCCAGCATTTT; CDR3: CATRGGQEQPQHF
V: TRBV6-1; J: TRBJ1-2; size: medium-sized; D: .; DNA: TGTGCCAGCAGCAATACAGGGAACTATGGCTACACCTTC; CDR3: CASSNTGNYGYTF
V: TRBV11-2; J: TRBJ2-4; size: medium-sized; D: .; DNA: TGTGCCAGCAGCTTAGAGATAAACATTCAGTACTTC; CDR3: CASSLEINIQYF
V: TRBV28; J: TRBJ2-1; size: medium-sized; D: .; DNA: TGTGCCAGCCACCGGGACTCGTCCTCGCAGTTCTTC; CDR3: CASHRDSSSQFF
V: TRBV29-1; J: TRBJ2-2; size: few; D: .; DNA: TGCAGCGTTTTTCGGCGGAACACCGGGGAGCTGTTTTTT; CDR3: CSVFRRNTGELFF
V: TRBV30; J: TRBJ1-2; size: medium-sized; D: .; DNA: TGTGCCTGGGGGGAGAGCTATGGCTACACCTTC; CDR3: CAWGESYGYTF
V: TRBV11-3; J: TRBJ2-5; size: few; D: .; DNA: TGTGCCAGCATGGCAGAGCCCCAAGAGACCCAGTACTTC; CDR3: CASMAEPQETQYF
V: TRBV11-3; J: TRBJ2-1; size: medium-sized; D: .; DNA: TGTGCCAGCAGCTTAAGATCCGGGAGCGGAGAGCAGTTCTTC; CDR3: CASSLRSGSGEQFF
V: TRBV10-1; J: TRBJ1-1; size: large; D: TRBD1; DNA: TGCGCCAGCAAGGGGTCGCGGGACAGGGGTCCCGGGGCTTTCTTT; CDR3: CASKGSRDRGPGAFF